Here is one TCR beta chain with its context. Antigen unknown. The sample is drawn from a study of shared clonotypes between healthy human individuals. Findings and limits, study-wide: Clonotype sharing among donors was expected to depend on sequencing depth.

Method: immunoSEQ multiplex PCR; TCRdb's copy keeps in-frame clones and lacks some. The data show 2,500,000 or so clones, over 85% seen once. The CDR3 is 14 amino acids. Germline CDR1 and CDR2: SGHRS and YFSETQ. V was trimmed by 4 bases and J by 2 bases, leaving 11 bases between them. Sequencing was carried out using naive CD4+ T cells sorted from blood. Described subset: CD45RA+ positively selected. This TCR was recovered from a man between 18 and 29 years old in good health. The gene calls are TRBV5-1 and TRBJ2-3, with D uncertain. The CDR3 nucleotides are TGCGCCAGCAGCGCACGGTTTGACACAGATACGCAGTATTTT. Its translation: CASSARFDTDTQYF.